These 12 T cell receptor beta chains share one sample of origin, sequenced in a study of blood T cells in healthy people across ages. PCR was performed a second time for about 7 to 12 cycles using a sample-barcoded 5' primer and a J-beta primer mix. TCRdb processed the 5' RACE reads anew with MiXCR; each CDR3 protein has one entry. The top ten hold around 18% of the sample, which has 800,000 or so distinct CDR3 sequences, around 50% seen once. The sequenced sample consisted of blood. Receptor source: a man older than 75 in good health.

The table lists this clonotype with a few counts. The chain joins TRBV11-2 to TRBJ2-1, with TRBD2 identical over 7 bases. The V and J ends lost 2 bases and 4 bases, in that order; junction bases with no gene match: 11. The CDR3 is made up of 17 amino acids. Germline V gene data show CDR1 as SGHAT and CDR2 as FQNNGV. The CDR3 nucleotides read TGTGCCAGCAGCTTAAGGGTCGGGGGAGGGCGGTACAATGAGCAGTTCTTC. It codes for CASSLRVGGGRYNEQFF.

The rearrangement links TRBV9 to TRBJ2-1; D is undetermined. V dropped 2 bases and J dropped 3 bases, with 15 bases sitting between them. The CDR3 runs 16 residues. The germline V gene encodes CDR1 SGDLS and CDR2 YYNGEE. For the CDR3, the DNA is TGTGCCAGCAGCGTCGGTGGGAATTTAATCTACAATGAGCAGTTCTTC. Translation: CASSVGGNLIYNEQFF. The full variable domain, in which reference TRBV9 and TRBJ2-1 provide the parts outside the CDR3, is DSGVTQTPKHLITATGQRVTLRCSPRSGDLSVYWYQQSLDQGLQFLIQYYNGEERAKGNILERFSAQQFPDLHSELNLSSLELGDSALYFCASSVGGNLIYNEQFFGPGTRLTVL.

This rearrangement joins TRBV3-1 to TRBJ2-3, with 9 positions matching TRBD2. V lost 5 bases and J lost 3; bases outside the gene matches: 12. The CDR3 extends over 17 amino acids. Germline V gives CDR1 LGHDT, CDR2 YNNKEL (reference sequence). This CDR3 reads CASSKERGAGYTDTQYF. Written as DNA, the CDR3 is TGTGCCAGCAGCAAGGAGCGGGGGGCCGGTTATACAGATACGCAGTATTTT.

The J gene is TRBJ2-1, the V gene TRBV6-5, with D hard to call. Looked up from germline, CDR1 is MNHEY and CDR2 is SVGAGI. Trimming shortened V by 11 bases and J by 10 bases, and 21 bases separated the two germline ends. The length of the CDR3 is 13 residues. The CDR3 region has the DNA TGTGCCGTGGCCAGGACGGCCACCTACGAGCAGTTCTTC. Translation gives CAVARTATYEQFF.

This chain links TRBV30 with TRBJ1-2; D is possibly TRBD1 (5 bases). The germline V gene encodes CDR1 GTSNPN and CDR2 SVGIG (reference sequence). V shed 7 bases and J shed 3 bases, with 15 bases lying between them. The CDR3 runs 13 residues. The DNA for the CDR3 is TGTGCCTCTCCTACCCGGGGCCACTATGGCTACACCTTC. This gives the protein CASPTRGHYGYTF.

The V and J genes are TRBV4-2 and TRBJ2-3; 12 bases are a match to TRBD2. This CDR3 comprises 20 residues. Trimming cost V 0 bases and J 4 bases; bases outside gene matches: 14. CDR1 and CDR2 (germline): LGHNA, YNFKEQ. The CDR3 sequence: CASSQEIAGLAGGPADTQYF. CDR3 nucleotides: TGTGCCAGCAGCCAAGAAATCGCGGGGCTAGCGGGAGGGCCCGCAGATACGCAGTATTTT.

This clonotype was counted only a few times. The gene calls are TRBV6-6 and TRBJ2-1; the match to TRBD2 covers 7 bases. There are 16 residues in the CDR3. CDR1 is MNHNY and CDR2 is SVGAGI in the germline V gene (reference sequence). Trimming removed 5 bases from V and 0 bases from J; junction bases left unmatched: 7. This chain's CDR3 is CASSITSDSSYNEQFF. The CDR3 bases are TGTGCCAGCAGTATAACTAGCGATAGCTCCTACAATGAGCAGTTCTTC.

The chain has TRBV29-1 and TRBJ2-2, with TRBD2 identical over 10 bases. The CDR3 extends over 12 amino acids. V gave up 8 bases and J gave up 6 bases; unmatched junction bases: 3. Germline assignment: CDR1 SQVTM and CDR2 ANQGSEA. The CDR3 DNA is TGCAGCCTAGGGACTAGCGCCGGGGAGCTGTTTTTT. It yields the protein CSLGTSAGELFF.

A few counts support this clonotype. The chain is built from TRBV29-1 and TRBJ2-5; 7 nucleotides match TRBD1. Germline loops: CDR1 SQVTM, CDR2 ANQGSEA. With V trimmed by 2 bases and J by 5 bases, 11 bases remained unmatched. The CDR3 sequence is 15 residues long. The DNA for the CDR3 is TGCAGCGTTGAACTCGGCACAGGGGATTGGGAGACCCAGTACTTC. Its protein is CSVELGTGDWETQYF.

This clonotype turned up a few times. CDR3 protein: CSAADTRDLGEQYF. The CDR3 DNA is TGCAGTGCTGCCGACACCCGGGACCTGGGCGAGCAGTACTTC. V and J are TRBV20-1 and TRBJ2-7; D may match TRBD1 or TRBD2 (5 bases each). The germline V and J ends were trimmed by 5 bases and 6 bases, with 20 bases remaining between them. This CDR3 spans 14 amino acids. In germline, CDR1 is DFQATT, CDR2 SNEGSKA (reference sequence).

The CDR3 loop is CASSGRGLAGHEQYF. The CDR3 DNA follows: TGTGCCAGCAGTGGCCGAGGACTAGCGGGACACGAGCAGTACTTC. The chain employs TRBV25-1 and TRBJ2-7; TRBD2 matches 12 bases. CDR3 length: 15 amino acids. Trimming removed 4 bases from V and 5 bases from J; junction bases left unmatched: 6. From germline, CDR1 is MGHDK and CDR2 SYGVNS.

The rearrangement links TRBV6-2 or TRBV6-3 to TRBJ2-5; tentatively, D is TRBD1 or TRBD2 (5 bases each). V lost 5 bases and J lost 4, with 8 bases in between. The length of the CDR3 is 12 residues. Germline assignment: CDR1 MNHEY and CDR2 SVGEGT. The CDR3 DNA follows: TGTGCCAGCAGTCGGGACGCAGAGACCCAGTACTTC. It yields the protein CASSRDAETQYF.